Presented here are 25 T cell receptor beta chains from one specimen sequenced in a study of T cells after yellow fever vaccination. One entry per CDR3 protein, called by TCRdb with MiXCR from the 5' RACE reads. The profile shows 300,000 to 350,000 distinct CDR3 sequences, about 10% of them singletons. This sample comprised CD4+ T cells sorted from PBMCs, obtained 45 days after the yellow fever booster vaccination. These receptors all stem from a man between 18 and 29 years old who received the YFV17D yellow fever vaccine.

This clonotype was counted only a few times. The genes are TRBV7-2 and TRBJ2-3; 12 positions match TRBD2. V shed 1 base and J 7 bases; nucleotides not matched to a gene: 3. In germline, CDR1 is SGHTA, CDR2 FQGNSA. The CDR3 runs to 15 residues. CDR3 sequence (DNA): TGTGCCAGCAGCTTAGGACTAGCGGGGGCAAATACGCAGTATTTT. Encoded protein: CASSLGLAGANTQYF.

This clonotype was seen a few times. The chain recombines TRBV7-2 with TRBJ1-2; no definite D call. Germline V gene sequence: CDR1 SGHTA, CDR2 FQGNSA. CDR3 length: 14 residues. V lost 3 bases, J lost 11 bases, and 19 bases lay in between. The CDR3 here is CASSFSRVGWGYTF. The CDR3 DNA is TGTGCCAGCAGCTTTTCTAGGGTGGGGTGGGGATACACCTTC.

V and J are TRBV24-1 and TRBJ1-1; D remains unclear. This CDR3 has 13 residues. Germline V lookup: CDR1 KGHDR, CDR2 SFDVKD. V was clipped by 8 bases and J by 6 bases, with 15 bases between them. CDR3 sequence: CATTSGLGAEAFF. The CDR3 nucleotides are TGTGCCACCACCTCAGGACTGGGAGCTGAAGCTTTCTTT.

This clonotype was detected a few times. This chain uses TRBV9 with TRBJ2-7, with D tentatively TRBD2 (6 bases). Germline V gene lookup returns CDR1 SGDLS and CDR2 YYNGEE. V lost 0 bases to trimming and J lost 0 bases, with 13 bases between them. The CDR3 runs 16 residues. The CDR3 DNA reads TGTGCCAGCAGCGTAGGCGCGACTAGTGCCTCCTACGAGCAGTACTTC. Residues: CASSVGATSASYEQYF. Looking up the rest from reference TRBV9 and TRBJ2-7 gives the full variable domain: DSGVTQTPKHLITATGQRVTLRCSPRSGDLSVYWYQQSLDQGLQFLIQYYNGEERAKGNILERFSAQQFPDLHSELNLSSLELGDSALYFCASSVGATSASYEQYFGPGTRLTVT.

The chain employs TRBV28 and TRBJ1-4; maybe TRBD1 (6 bases). Germline loops: CDR1 MDHEN, CDR2 SYDVKM. This CDR3 has 16 residues. Trimming cost V 6 bases and J 7 bases, with 21 bases left between them. Here the CDR3 DNA reads TGTGCCAGCAGACCCCAGGGCGGCAGGGGTAGTGAAAAACTGTTTTTT. Its translation: CASRPQGGRGSEKLFF.

This clonotype has only a few counts. V usage is TRBV5-1 and J usage is TRBJ2-3; D possibly corresponds to TRBD2 (6 bases). Germline V CDR1 and CDR2: SGHRS, YFSETQ. Trimming removed 2 bases from V and 6 bases from J, with 13 bases in between. This CDR3 spans 14 amino acids. The DNA for the CDR3 is TGCGCCAGCAGCTTCGGCAATGGGGGGGATACGCAGTATTTT. It encodes CASSFGNGGDTQYF. Full variable domain (missing parts from reference TRBV5-1 and TRBJ2-3): KAGVTQTPRYLIKTRGQQVTLSCSPISGHRSVSWYQQTPGQGLQFLFEYFSETQRNKGNFPGRFSGRQFSNSRSEMNVSTLELGDSALYLCASSFGNGGDTQYFGPGTRLTVL.

This clonotype was seen repeatedly, ten times or more. V usage is TRBV7-2 and J usage is TRBJ1-1; D remains unclear. V lost 1 base and J 0 bases, leaving 12 bases between the germline ends. CDR3 length: 16 residues. Germline-derived CDR1 and CDR2 are SGHTA and FQGNSA. The CDR3 spells CASSLGGLLLNTEAFF. The CDR3 coding sequence is TGTGCCAGCAGCTTAGGAGGACTCCTCTTGAACACTGAAGCTTTCTTT. The full variable domain, with the rest looked up from reference TRBV7-2 and TRBJ1-1, is GAGVSQSPSNKVTEKGKDVELRCDPISGHTALYWYRQSLGQGLEFLIYFQGNSAPDKSGLPSDRFSAERTGGSVSTLTIQRTQQEDSAVYLCASSLGGLLLNTEAFFGQGTRLTVV.

This clonotype showed up just a few times. The chain joins TRBV19 to TRBJ1-5; no firm D call. Germline V lookup: CDR1 LNHDA, CDR2 SQIVND (reference sequence). The length of the CDR3 is 15 residues. The V gene lost 5 bases and the J gene lost 2 bases, with 13 bases spanning the gap. Written as DNA, the CDR3 is TGTGCCAGTAGTGAGGGAGTTGGGGGCAATCAGCCCCAGCATTTT. Amino acids: CASSEGVGGNQPQHF. Supplemented by reference TRBV19 and TRBJ1-5, the full variable domain reads DGGITQSPKYLFRKEGQNVTLSCEQNLNHDAMYWYRQDPGQGLRLIYYSQIVNDFQKGDIAEGYSVSREKKESFPLTVTSAQKNPTAFYLCASSEGVGGNQPQHFGDGTRLSIL.

This clonotype was seen a single time. The chain combines TRBV18 with TRBJ1-6; D is undetermined. CDR1 KGHSH and CDR2 LQKENI come from the germline V gene. V lost 0 bases and J lost 9, with 6 bases in between. There are 13 residues in the CDR3. The CDR3 DNA follows: TGTGCCAGCTCACCACCGAGGGCTTCACCCCTCCACTTT. Translated: CASSPPRASPLHF.

The rearrangement uses TRBV12-3 or TRBV12-4 and TRBJ2-3; perhaps TRBD2 as D (6 bases). Trimming took off 5 bases at V and 5 bases at J, with 17 bases between the two ends. The CDR3 runs to 15 residues. CDR3 nucleotide sequence: TGTGCCAGCAGTGGAGCGGGTACGGCGGGAGATACGCAGTATTTT. Its translation is CASSGAGTAGDTQYF.

This clonotype was detected a few times. The rearrangement uses TRBV7-9 and TRBJ1-4; unclear D gene. The CDR3 has 19 amino acids. V was cut by 5 bases and J by 5 bases, with 27 bases left in between. The V gene's germline CDR1 is SEHNR and CDR2 FQNEAQ (reference sequence). As DNA, the CDR3 is TGTGCCAGCAGCCTGGTGGCGGGAGGTAACCTTCCAAGGAATGAAAAACTGTTTTTT. Its protein product is CASSLVAGGNLPRNEKLFF.

Details on this clonotype: The junction and the germline gene differ at one end; a read error may be behind it. The chain is built from TRBV4-3 and TRBJ1-2; D gene unclear. CDR1 and CDR2 (germline): LGHNA, YSLEER. There are 13 residues in the CDR3. The chain's CDR3 is CARSLDNNYGYTF. As DNA, the CDR3 is TGCGCCAGAAGCCTAGATAACAACTATGGCTACACCTTC.

There are a few counts of this clonotype. The chain couples TRBV3-1 to TRBJ1-1, with D perhaps TRBD1 (6 bases). The V gene lost 5 bases and the J gene lost 3 bases, with 19 bases spanning the gap. Germline lookup yields CDR1 LGHDT and CDR2 YNNKEL (reference sequence). The CDR3 has 16 residues. Here the CDR3 DNA reads TGTGCCAGCAGCTTTCTCGGGGGGAACAGGGACACTGAAGCTTTCTTT. It codes for CASSFLGGNRDTEAFF.

A few counts support this clonotype. V usage is TRBV5-1 and J usage is TRBJ2-2; a possible D gene is TRBD1 (5 bases). Germline lookup yields CDR1 SGHRS and CDR2 YFSETQ. There are 14 residues in the CDR3. V lost 2 bases to trimming and J lost 6 bases, with 11 bases between them. As DNA, the CDR3 is TGCGCCAGCAGCTTCAGGGTTTCGTCCGGGGAGCTGTTTTTT. It translates to CASSFRVSSGELFF.

At least ten counts were recorded for this clonotype. The chain uses TRBV3-1 and TRBJ1-5; no definite D call. From germline, CDR1 is LGHDT and CDR2 YNNKEL (reference sequence). The CDR3 runs 15 residues. Trimming removed 0 bases at V and 5 bases at J, with 11 bases between. As DNA, the CDR3 is TGTGCCAGCAGCCAAGATATCCGGCAGGATCAGCCCCAGCATTTT. Amino acid sequence: CASSQDIRQDQPQHF.

This clonotype has only a few counts. The chain links TRBV18 to TRBJ2-1; D is possibly TRBD1 (5 bases). The CDR3 spans 15 residues. V was trimmed by 0 bases and J by 8 bases, leaving 14 bases between them. The V gene's germline CDR1 is KGHSH and CDR2 LQKENI. CDR3 nucleotides: TGTGCCAGCTCACCACCTTATTCCAGGGCTCATGAGCAGTTCTTC. It encodes CASSPPYSRAHEQFF.

In its sample, this clonotype was seen a few times. The genes are TRBV7-2 and TRBJ1-3; D not resolved. The V gene's germline CDR1 is SGHTA and CDR2 FQGNSA. CDR3 length equals 15 residues. The ends were cut back, 0 bases at V and 2 bases at J, with 8 bases in the middle. The CDR3 DNA follows: TGTGCCAGCAGCTTAGCGCCACTGACTGGAAACACCATATATTTT. It specifies CASSLAPLTGNTIYF.

V gene TRBV4-1 combines with J gene TRBJ2-6; 7 nucleotides match TRBD1. The ends lost 0 bases at V and 1 base at J; junction bases unmatched: 12. In germline, CDR1 is MGHRA, CDR2 YSYEKL. This CDR3 comprises 20 residues. CDR3 residues: CASSQDRGGRGISGANVLTF. Written as DNA, the CDR3 is TGCGCCAGCAGCCAAGATCGAGGGGGCAGGGGAATATCTGGGGCCAACGTCCTGACTTTC.

This clonotype was observed many times. The genes are TRBV7-9 and TRBJ1-1; D is perhaps TRBD1 (5 bases). Germline loops: CDR1 SEHNR, CDR2 FQNEAQ (reference sequence). The CDR3 is 15 amino acids. The germline V and J ends were trimmed by 4 bases and 0 bases, with 12 bases remaining between them. This CDR3 reads CASSYPGHLNTEAFF. Written as DNA, the CDR3 is TGTGCCAGCAGCTACCCAGGACACCTGAACACTGAAGCTTTCTTT.

The J gene is TRBJ1-6, the V gene TRBV20-1; D not certain. CDR1 is DFQATT and CDR2 is SNEGSKA in the germline V gene (reference sequence). The CDR3 extends over 16 amino acids. V was clipped by 0 bases and J by 3 bases, with 12 bases between them. CDR3: CSARDLGQLYNSPLHF. DNA of the CDR3: TGCAGTGCTAGAGATCTCGGGCAGCTCTATAATTCACCCCTCCACTTT.

This clonotype has just a few counts. The chain couples TRBV6-5 to TRBJ2-1; D may correspond to TRBD1 or TRBD2 (5 bases each). Germline-derived CDR1 and CDR2 are MNHEY and SVGAGI. Trimming cost V 3 bases and J 0 bases, with 18 bases left between them. The CDR3 sequence is 18 residues long. CDR3 nucleotides: TGTGCCAGCAGTTATTCCGGGGCCATGTTCGGCTCCTACAATGAGCAGTTCTTC. This codes for CASSYSGAMFGSYNEQFF.

This clonotype was detected only a few times. J is TRBJ2-3 and V is TRBV14; D may correspond to TRBD1 or TRBD2 (6 bases each). The germline V gene encodes CDR1 SGHDN and CDR2 FVKESK. The length of the CDR3 is 13 residues. Trimming stripped 1 base from V and 9 bases from J, with 11 bases between. DNA for the CDR3: TGTGCCAGCAGCCAAGGGGGGGCTAGAACGCAGTATTTT. This encodes CASSQGGARTQYF.

The rearrangement joins TRBV5-1 to TRBJ1-1; TRBD1 might be the D (5 bases). Germline CDR1 reads SGHRS; CDR2 reads YFSETQ. Trimming took off 2 bases at V and 8 bases at J, with 22 bases between the two ends. There are 16 residues in the CDR3. The DNA for the CDR3 is TGCGCCAGCAGCTTAGGGTTTTCCGGGGCCACTGGGGAAGCTTTCTTT. It encodes CASSLGFSGATGEAFF.

The CDR3 here is CASSLAKRGGLDEQYF. The CDR3, as DNA: TGTGCCAGCAGCTTGGCCAAGCGCGGGGGGCTGGACGAGCAGTACTTC. V gene TRBV5-6 combines with J gene TRBJ2-7, with TRBD2 matching over 8 bases. Germline lookup yields CDR1 SGHDT and CDR2 YYEEEE. The CDR3 contains 16 residues. The J segment lost 5 bases and the V segment lost 0 bases, leaving 10 bases of the junction unmatched.

This clonotype was detected only a few times. The chain joins TRBV7-6 to TRBJ2-3; 7 positions match TRBD2. The J segment lost 6 bases and the V segment lost 5 bases, leaving 8 bases of the junction unmatched. The germline V gene encodes CDR1 SGHVS and CDR2 FNYEAQ. This CDR3 is built from 14 residues. The CDR3 spells CASSPPRGEDTQYF. DNA of the CDR3: TGTGCCAGCAGCCCCCCTCGGGGGGAGGATACGCAGTATTTT.